This TCR beta chain was sequenced for a study of blood T cell repertoires in COVID-19. TCRdb's copy holds only in-frame clones and misses some; the assay was immunoSEQ multiplex PCR. The sample has a few hundred thousand clones, 70% to 90% seen once. Looked up from germline, CDR1 is ENHRY and CDR2 is SYGVKD. The J segment lost 12 bases and the V segment lost 5 bases, leaving 11 bases of the junction unmatched. This CDR3 spans 14 amino acids. Participants, about 18 to 90 years old, spanned some 23 US areas. The V call is TRBV10-3, the J call TRBJ1-2, with 11 bases matching TRBD1. The origin of this receptor is a woman younger than 45 who had been exposed to COVID-19. The sequenced sample was PBMCs or T cells enriched from blood (not recorded which). The CDR3 reads CAISQPPGQGVNTF. As DNA, the CDR3 is TGTGCCATCAGTCAGCCCCCGGGACAGGGGGTCAACACCTTC.